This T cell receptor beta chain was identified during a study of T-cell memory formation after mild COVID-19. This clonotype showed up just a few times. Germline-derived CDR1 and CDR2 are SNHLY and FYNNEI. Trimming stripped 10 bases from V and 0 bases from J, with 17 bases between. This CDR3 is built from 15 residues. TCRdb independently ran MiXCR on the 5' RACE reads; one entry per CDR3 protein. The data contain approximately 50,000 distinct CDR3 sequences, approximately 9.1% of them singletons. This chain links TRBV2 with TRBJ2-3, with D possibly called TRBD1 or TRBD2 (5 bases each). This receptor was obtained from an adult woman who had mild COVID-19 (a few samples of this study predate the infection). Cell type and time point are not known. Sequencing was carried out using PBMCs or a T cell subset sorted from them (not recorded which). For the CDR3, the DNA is TGTGCCATGAAAATGGGGGATTATAGCACAGATACGCAGTATTTT. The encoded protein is CAMKMGDYSTDTQYF. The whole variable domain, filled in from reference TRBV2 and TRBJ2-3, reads EPEVTQTPSHQVTQMGQEVILRCVPISNHLYFYWYRQILGQKVEFLVSFYNNEISEKSEIFDDQFSVERPDGSNFTLKIRSTKLEDSAMYFCAMKMGDYSTDTQYFGPGTRLTVL.